These T cell receptor beta chains were read from a single sample in a study of blood T cell repertoires in COVID-19. The protocol was immunoSEQ multiplex PCR, while the TCRdb copy is restricted to in-frame clones and leaves out a portion. The sample lists 75,000 or so clones; around 80% were seen once. The sequencing sample was made of peripheral blood. The receptor set was obtained from a man in his 60s with active or convalescent COVID-19. CDR3s include the opening cysteine and the closing phenylalanine or tryptophan. A D gene is named only where the DNA matches it firmly. Rows give clone size only sometimes, using once, few, many, or a class for an expanded clone.

>NA|TRBV6-5|once|TRBJ1-5
TGTGCCAGCAGTACCACAGGGTTGGGTCAGCCCCAGCATTTT
CASSTTGLGQPQHF
>NA|TRBV6-2/TRBV6-3|NA|TRBJ1-2
TGTGCCAGCAGTTACTCCGACAGATACTATGGCTACACCTTC
CASSYSDRYYGYTF
>NA|TRBV19|NA|TRBJ1-2
TGTGCCAGTAGTATCACCGCGACAGCCCCTTATGGCTACACCTTC
CASSITATAPYGYTF
>NA|TRBV12-3/TRBV12-4|NA|TRBJ1-2
TGTGCCAGCAGTTTTCGGCCAGGTGGCTACACCTTC
CASSFRPGGYTF
>NA|TRBV7-3|NA|TRBJ2-7
TGTGCCAGCAGCTTAAGTGGGGGGTCACGCTCCTACGAGCAGTACTTC
CASSLSGGSRSYEQYF
>NA|TRBV2|NA|TRBJ1-2
TGTGCCAGCAGTATAGGGGAAAACTATGGCTACACCTTC
CASSIGENYGYTF
>TRBD2|TRBV6-2/TRBV6-3|many|TRBJ2-3
TGTGCCAGCAGTTACCCGACTAGCGGGGGCCAGAGCACAGATACGCAGTATTTT
CASSYPTSGGQSTDTQYF
>NA|TRBV9|NA|TRBJ1-2
TGTGCCAGCAGCGTAGCAAGGGGCGCGAAGTATGGCTACACCTTC
CASSVARGAKYGYTF
>TRBD1|TRBV5-4|NA|TRBJ1-4
TGTGCCAGCAGCTTGGCCGGGACAGGGGCCGGCACTAATGAAAAACTGTTTTTT
CASSLAGTGAGTNEKLFF
>NA|TRBV19|NA|TRBJ1-1
TGTGCCAGTAGTATTTCGGGTAACACTGAAGCTTTCTTT
CASSISGNTEAFF
>NA|TRBV2|NA|TRBJ2-3
TGTGCCAGCGGGAGCGGCACAGATACGCAGTATTTT
CASGSGTDTQYF
>TRBD1|TRBV24-1|few|TRBJ2-2
TGTGCCACCAGTGATCCTACAGGGGGCTCTGGGGAGCTGTTTTTT
CATSDPTGGSGELFF
>TRBD1|TRBV2|NA|TRBJ2-7
TGTGCCAGCATTATACCGGGACAGGGATATGCCGAGCAGTACTTC
CASIIPGQGYAEQYF
>NA|TRBV19|NA|TRBJ2-1
TGTGCCAGTAGTATAGGGACACAATACAATGAGCAGTTCTTC
CASSIGTQYNEQFF
>NA|TRBV30|NA|TRBJ1-1
TGTGCCTGGAGTTGGCAATTGAACACTGAAGCTTTCTTT
CAWSWQLNTEAFF
>NA|TRBV4-3|NA|TRBJ2-7
TGCGCCAGCAGCCAAGGGGCTATAGGGAGCGAGCAGTACTTC
CASSQGAIGSEQYF
>NA|TRBV6-5|NA|TRBJ2-3
TGTGCCAGCAGTTACTCGTGGGCTTACACAGATACGCAGTATTTT
CASSYSWAYTDTQYF
>TRBD2|TRBV6-2/TRBV6-3|NA|TRBJ2-6
TGTGCCAGCAGTCTCAAACGGGGGGAGGGACCCCTCTCTGGGGCCAACGTCCTGACTTTC
CASSLKRGEGPLSGANVLTF
>NA|TRBV27|NA|TRBJ2-2
TGTGCCAGCAGTCCGGGTGGGGCACCCGGGGAGCTGTTTTTT
CASSPGGAPGELFF
>TRBD1|TRBV2|NA|TRBJ2-1
TGTGCCAGACAGGGGAACGGTCGAGGTGAGCAGTTCTTC
CARQGNGRGEQFF
>TRBD2|TRBV6-6|NA|TRBJ2-3
TGTGCCAGCAGTCGGACTAGCGGGGGGACTAGCACAGATACGCAGTATTTT
CASSRTSGGTSTDTQYF
>NA|TRBV9|NA|TRBJ1-5
TGTGCCAGCAGCGCCGGACAGTCTAGCAATCAGCCCCAGCATTTT
CASSAGQSSNQPQHF
>NA|TRBV30|NA|TRBJ1-1
TGTGCCTCCGCGGCAGGGAAAGGCACTGAAGCTTTCTTT
CASAAGKGTEAFF
>NA|TRBV18|NA|TRBJ2-5
TGTGCCAGCTCACCAAGCGAATTACAAGAGACCCAGTACTTC
CASSPSELQETQYF
>TRBD1|TRBV7-9|NA|TRBJ2-7
TGTGCCAGCAGCTCAATAAGGGGACAGGCCTACGAGCAGTACTTC
CASSSIRGQAYEQYF
>NA|TRBV18|NA|TRBJ1-1
TGTGCCAGCTCCCTCACGGGTGGGGGCGCTGAAGCTTTCTTT
CASSLTGGGAEAFF
>TRBD1|TRBV7-9|NA|TRBJ1-3
TGTGCCAGCAGCTTAACAGGGGCCGGAGACACCATATATTTT
CASSLTGAGDTIYF
>TRBD1|TRBV6-2/TRBV6-3|NA|TRBJ2-1
TGTGCCAGCAGTTATATCGGGACAGGGTACTACAATGAGCAGTTCTTC
CASSYIGTGYYNEQFF
>NA|TRBV9|NA|TRBJ2-2
TGTGCCAGCAGCGTAGAGGGGAGGCTAGTTGGCGGGGAGCTGTTTTTT
CASSVEGRLVGGELFF
>TRBD1|TRBV18|NA|TRBJ1-2
TGTGCCAGCTCGGGGGGACAGAAGGATGGCTACACCTTC
CASSGGQKDGYTF
>NA|TRBV4-2|few|TRBJ2-1
TGTGCCAGCAGCCAAGATCGCGAGGGGGAAGGGTACAATGAGCAGTTCTTC
CASSQDREGEGYNEQFF